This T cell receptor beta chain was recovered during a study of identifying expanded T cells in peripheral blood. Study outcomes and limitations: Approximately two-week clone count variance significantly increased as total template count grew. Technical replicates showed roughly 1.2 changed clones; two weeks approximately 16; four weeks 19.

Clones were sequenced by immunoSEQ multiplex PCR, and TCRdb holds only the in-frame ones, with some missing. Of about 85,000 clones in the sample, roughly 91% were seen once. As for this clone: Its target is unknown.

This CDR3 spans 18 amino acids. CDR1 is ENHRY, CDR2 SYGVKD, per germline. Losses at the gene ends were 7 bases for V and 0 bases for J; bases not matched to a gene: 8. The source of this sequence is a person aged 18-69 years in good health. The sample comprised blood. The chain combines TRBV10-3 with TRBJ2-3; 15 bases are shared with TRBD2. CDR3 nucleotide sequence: TGTGCCATCACCCGGACTAGCGGGGGGGCTTCTAGCACAGATACGCAGTATTTT. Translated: CAITRTSGGASSTDTQYF.